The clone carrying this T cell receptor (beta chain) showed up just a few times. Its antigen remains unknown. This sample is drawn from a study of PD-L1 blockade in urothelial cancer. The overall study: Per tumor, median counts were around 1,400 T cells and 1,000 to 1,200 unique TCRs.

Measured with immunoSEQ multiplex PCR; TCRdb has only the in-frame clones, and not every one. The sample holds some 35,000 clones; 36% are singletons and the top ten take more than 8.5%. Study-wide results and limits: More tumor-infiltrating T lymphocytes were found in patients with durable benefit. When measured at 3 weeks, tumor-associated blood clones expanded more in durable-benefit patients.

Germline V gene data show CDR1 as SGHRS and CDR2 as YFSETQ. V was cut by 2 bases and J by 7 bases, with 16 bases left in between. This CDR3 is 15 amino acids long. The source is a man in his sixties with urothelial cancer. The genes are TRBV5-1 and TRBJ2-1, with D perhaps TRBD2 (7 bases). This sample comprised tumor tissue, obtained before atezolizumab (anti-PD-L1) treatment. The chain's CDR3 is CASSFLARGQNEQFF. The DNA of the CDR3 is TGCGCCAGCAGCTTCCTAGCGCGGGGGCAGAATGAGCAGTTCTTC.